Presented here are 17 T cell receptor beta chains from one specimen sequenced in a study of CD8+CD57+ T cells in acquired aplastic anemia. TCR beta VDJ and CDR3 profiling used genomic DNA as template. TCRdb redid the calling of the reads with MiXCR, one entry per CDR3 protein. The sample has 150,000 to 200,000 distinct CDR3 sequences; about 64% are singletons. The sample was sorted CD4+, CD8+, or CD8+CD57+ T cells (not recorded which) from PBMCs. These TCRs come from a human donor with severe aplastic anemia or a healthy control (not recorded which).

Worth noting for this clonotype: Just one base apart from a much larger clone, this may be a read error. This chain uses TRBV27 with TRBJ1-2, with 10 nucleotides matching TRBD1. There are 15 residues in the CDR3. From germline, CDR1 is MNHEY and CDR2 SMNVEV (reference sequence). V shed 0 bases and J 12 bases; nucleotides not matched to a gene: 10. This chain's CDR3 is CASSLSGTGEGGHTF. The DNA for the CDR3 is TGTGCCAGCAGTTTATCCGGGACAGGGGAGGGAGGCCACACCTTC.

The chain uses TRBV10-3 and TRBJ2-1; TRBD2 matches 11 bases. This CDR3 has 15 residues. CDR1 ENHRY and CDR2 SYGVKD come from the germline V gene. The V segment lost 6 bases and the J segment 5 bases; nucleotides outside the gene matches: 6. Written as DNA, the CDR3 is TGTGCCATCAGCCTAACTAGCGGGGGTAACAATGAGCAGTTCTTC. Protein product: CAISLTSGGNNEQFF.

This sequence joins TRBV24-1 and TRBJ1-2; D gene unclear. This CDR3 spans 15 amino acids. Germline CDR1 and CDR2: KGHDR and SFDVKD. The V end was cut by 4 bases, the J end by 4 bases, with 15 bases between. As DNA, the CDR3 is TGTGCCACCAGTGACCCGAGACGGTCGCCCTATGGCTACACCTTC. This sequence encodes CATSDPRRSPYGYTF.

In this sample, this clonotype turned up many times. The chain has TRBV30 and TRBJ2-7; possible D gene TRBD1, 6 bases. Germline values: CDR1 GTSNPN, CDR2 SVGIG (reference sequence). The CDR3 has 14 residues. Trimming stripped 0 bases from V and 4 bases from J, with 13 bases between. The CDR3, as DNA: TGTGCCTGGAGTGTACGGAACAGGGAATACGAGCAGTACTTC. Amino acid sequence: CAWSVRNREYEQYF. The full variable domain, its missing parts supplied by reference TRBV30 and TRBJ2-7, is SQTIHQWPATLVQPVGSPLSLECTVEGTSNPNLYWYRQAAGRGLQLLFYSVGIGQISSEVPQNLSASRPQDRQFILSSKKLLLSDSGFYLCAWSVRNREYEQYFGPGTRLTVT.

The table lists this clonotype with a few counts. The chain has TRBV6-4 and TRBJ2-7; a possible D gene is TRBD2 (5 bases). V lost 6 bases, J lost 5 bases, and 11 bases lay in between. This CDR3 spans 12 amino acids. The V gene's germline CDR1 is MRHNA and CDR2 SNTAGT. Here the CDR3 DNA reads TGTGCCAGCAGCTGGTCGCGGGACGAGCAGTACTTC. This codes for CASSWSRDEQYF.

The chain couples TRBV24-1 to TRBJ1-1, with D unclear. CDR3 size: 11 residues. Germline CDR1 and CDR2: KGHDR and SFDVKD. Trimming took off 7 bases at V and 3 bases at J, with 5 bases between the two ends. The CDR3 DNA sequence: TGTGCCACCAGCATGGACACTGAAGCTTTCTTT. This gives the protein CATSMDTEAFF.

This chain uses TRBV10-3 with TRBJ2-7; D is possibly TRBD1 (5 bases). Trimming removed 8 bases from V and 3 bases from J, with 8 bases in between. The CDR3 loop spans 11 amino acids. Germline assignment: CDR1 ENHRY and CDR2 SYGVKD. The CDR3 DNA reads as TGTGCCATCGGGCAGGGCTACGAGCAGTACTTC. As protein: CAIGQGYEQYF.

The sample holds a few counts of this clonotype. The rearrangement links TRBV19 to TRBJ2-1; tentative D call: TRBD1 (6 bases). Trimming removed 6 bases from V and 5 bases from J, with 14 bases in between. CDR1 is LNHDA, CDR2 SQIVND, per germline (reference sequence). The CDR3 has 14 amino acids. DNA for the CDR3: TGTGCCAGTAGGACGACAGGAGAGCACAATGAGCAGTTCTTC. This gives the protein CASRTTGEHNEQFF. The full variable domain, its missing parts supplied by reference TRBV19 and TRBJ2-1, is DGGITQSPKYLFRKEGQNVTLSCEQNLNHDAMYWYRQDPGQGLRLIYYSQIVNDFQKGDIAEGYSVSREKKESFPLTVTSAQKNPTAFYLCASRTTGEHNEQFFGPGTRLTVL.

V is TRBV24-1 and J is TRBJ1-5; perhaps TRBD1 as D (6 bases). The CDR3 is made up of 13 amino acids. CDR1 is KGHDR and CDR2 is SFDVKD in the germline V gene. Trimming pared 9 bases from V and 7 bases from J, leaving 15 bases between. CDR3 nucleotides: TGTGCCACCTCGAGAGGGGGGAGACAGCCCCAGCATTTT. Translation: CATSRGGRQPQHF.

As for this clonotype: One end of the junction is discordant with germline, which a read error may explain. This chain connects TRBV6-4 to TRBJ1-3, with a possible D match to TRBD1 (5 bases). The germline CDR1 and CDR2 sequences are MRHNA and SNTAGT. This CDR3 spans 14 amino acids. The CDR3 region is CASSDEAGGSTIYF. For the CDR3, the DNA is TGTGCCAGCAGTGACGAAGCGGGGGGAAGCACCATATATTTT.

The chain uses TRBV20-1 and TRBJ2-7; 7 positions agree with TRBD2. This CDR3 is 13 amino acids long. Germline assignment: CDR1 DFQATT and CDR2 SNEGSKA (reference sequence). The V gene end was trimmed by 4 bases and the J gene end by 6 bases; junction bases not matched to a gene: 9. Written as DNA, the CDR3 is TGCAGTGCTATTACCAGCGGGGCTCGCGAGCAGTACTTC. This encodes CSAITSGAREQYF.

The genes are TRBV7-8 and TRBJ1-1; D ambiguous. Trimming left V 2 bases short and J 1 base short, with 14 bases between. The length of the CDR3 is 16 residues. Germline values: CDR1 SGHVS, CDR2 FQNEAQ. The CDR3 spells CASSLNPGSGNTEAFF. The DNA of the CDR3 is TGTGCCAGCAGCTTAAATCCGGGCTCCGGGAACACTGAAGCTTTCTTT.

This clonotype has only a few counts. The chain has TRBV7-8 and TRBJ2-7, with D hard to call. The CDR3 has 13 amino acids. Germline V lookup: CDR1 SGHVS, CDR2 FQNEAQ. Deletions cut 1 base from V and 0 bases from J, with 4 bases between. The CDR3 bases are TGTGCCAGCAGCTTAGAGCGCTCCTACGAGCAGTACTTC. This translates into CASSLERSYEQYF.

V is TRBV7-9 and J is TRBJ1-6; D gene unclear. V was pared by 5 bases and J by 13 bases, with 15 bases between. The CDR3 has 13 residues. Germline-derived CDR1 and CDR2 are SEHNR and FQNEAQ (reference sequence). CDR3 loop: CASSTQVVEPLHF. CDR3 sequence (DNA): TGTGCCAGCAGCACCCAGGTGGTTGAGCCCCTCCACTTT. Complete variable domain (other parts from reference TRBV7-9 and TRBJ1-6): DTGVSQNPRHKITKRGQNVTFRCDPISEHNRLYWYRQTLGQGPEFLTYFQNEAQLEKSRLLSDRFSAERPKGSFSTLEIQRTEQGDSAMYLCASSTQVVEPLHFGNGTRLTVT.

CDR3 loop: CASSEGQYNSPLHF. The DNA for the CDR3 is TGTGCCAGTAGTGAGGGACAGTATAATTCACCCCTCCACTTT. The chain carries TRBV19 and TRBJ1-6, with 7 bases identical to TRBD1. The trim removed 5 bases at V and 4 bases at J, leaving 2 bases unmatched. The CDR3 consists of 14 residues. Germline V gene sequence: CDR1 LNHDA, CDR2 SQIVND (reference sequence).

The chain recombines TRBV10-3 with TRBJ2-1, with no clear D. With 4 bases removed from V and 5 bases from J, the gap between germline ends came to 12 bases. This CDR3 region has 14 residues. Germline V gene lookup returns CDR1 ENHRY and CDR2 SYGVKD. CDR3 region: CAISGTDPNNEQFF. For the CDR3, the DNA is TGTGCCATCAGTGGAACAGATCCCAACAATGAGCAGTTCTTC.

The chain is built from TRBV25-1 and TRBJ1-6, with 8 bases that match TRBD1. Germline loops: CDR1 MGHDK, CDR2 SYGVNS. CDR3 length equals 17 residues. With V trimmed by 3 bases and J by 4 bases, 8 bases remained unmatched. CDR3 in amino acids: CASSDPGQGNYNSPLHF. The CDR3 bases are TGTGCCAGCAGTGATCCTGGACAGGGCAATTATAATTCACCCCTCCACTTT.